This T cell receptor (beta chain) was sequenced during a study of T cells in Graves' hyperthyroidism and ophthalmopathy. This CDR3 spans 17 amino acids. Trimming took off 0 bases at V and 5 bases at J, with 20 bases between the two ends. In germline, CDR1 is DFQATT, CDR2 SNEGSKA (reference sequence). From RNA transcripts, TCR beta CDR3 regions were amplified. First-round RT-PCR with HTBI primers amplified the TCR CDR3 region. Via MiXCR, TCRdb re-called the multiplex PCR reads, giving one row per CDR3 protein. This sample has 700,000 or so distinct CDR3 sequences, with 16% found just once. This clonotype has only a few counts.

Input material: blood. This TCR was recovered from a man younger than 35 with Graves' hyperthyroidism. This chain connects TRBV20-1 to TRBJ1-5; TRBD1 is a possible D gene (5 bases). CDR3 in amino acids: CSARDSPGATGDQPQHF. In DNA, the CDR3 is TGCAGTGCTAGAGATTCGCCCGGGGCTACTGGGGATCAGCCCCAGCATTTT.